This TCR beta chain was observed in a study of shared clonotypes between healthy human individuals. V was shortened by 6 bases and J by 5 bases, with 16 bases between the two germline ends. CDR3 length: 14 amino acids. CDR1 is MNHEY and CDR2 is SVGAGI in the germline V gene. The assay was immunoSEQ multiplex PCR, and TCRdb's table has in-frame clones only and misses some. This sample has roughly 2.4 million clones, with approximately 96% found just once. In its sample, this clone was seen a few times. The clonotype comes from a man younger than 35 in good health. The V and J genes are TRBV6-5 and TRBJ1-1; perhaps TRBD1 as D (5 bases). The sample comprised naive CD4+ T cells sorted from blood. Subset meaning: CD45RA+ positively selected. The CDR3 region is CASSRDQGRTEAFF. DNA for the CDR3: TGTGCCAGCAGCCGTGATCAGGGTAGGACTGAAGCTTTCTTT.